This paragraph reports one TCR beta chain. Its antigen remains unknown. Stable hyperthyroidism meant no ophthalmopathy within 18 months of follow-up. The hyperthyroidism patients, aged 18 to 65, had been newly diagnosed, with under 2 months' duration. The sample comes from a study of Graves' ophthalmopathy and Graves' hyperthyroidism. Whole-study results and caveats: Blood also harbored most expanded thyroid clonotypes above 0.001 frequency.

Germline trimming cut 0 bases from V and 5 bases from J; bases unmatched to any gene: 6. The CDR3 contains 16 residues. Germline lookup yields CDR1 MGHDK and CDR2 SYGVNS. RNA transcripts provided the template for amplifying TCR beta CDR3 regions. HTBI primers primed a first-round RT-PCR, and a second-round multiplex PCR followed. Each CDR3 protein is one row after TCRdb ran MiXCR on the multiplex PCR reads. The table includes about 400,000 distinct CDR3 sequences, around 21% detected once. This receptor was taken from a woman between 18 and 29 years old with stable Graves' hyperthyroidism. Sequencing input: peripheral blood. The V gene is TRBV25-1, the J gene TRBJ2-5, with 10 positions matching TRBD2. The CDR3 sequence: CASSEYRPSGSETQYF. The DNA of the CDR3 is TGTGCCAGCAGTGAATACAGGCCTAGCGGGAGCGAGACCCAGTACTTC.